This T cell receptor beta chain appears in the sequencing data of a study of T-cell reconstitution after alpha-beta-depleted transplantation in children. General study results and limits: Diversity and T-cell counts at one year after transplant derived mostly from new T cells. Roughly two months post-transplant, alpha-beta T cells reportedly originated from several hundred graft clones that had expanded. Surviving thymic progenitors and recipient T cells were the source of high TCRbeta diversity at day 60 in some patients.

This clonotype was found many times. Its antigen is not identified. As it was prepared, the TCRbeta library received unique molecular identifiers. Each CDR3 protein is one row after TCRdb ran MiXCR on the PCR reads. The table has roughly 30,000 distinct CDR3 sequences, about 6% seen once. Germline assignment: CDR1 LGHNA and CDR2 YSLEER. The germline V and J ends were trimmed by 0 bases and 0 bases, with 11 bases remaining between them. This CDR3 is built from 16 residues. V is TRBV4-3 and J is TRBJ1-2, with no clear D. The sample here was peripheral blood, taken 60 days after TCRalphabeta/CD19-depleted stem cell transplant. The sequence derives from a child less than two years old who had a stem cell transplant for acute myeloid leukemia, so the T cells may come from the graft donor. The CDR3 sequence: CASSQDGRPANYGYTF. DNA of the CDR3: TGCGCCAGCAGCCAAGATGGGAGGCCGGCTAACTATGGCTACACCTTC.